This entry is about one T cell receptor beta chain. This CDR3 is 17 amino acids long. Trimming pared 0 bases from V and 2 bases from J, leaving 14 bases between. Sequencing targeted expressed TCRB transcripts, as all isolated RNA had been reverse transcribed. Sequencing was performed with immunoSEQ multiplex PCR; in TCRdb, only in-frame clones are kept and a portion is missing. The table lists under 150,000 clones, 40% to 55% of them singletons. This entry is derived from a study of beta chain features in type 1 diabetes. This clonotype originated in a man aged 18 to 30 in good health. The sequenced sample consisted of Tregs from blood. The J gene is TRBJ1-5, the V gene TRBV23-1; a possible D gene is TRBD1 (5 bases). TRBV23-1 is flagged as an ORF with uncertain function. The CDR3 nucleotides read TGCGCCAGCAGTCAATCTCGGCAGGGAGGTTGCAATCAGCCCCAGCATTTT. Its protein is CASSQSRQGGCNQPQHF.